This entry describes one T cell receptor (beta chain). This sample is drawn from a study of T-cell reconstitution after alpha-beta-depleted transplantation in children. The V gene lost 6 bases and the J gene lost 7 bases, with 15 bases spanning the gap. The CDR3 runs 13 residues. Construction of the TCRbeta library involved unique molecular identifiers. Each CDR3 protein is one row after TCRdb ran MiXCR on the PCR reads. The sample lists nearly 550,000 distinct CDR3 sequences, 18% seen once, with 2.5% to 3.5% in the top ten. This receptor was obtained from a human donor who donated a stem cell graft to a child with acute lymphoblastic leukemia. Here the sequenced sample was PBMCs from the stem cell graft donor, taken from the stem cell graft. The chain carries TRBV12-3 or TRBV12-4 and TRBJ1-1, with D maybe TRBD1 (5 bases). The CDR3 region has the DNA TGTGCCAGCAGCCCAGGGTCAAGGGTTGAAGCTTTCTTT. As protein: CASSPGSRVEAFF.